This TCR beta chain was captured in a study of technical replicates of blood from several donors. The germline CDR1 and CDR2 sequences are LNHNV and YYDKDF (reference sequence). The CDR3 runs 19 residues. Between the trimmed V and J ends, which lost 0 bases and 6 bases, there was a span of 24 bases. Measured with immunoSEQ multiplex PCR; TCRdb has only the in-frame clones, and not every one. The sample includes tens of thousands of clones, around 97% of them seen just once. Sequenced: T cells isolated from PBMCs. This TCR was sampled from a human donor in good health. This chain joins TRBV15 and TRBJ1-5; TRBD1 might be the D (5 bases). In DNA, the CDR3 is TGTGCCACCAGCAGAGAAGTTTACCGCGGGGCGAGGGGAGGTCAGCCCCAGCATTTT. Translating gives CATSREVYRGARGGQPQHF.